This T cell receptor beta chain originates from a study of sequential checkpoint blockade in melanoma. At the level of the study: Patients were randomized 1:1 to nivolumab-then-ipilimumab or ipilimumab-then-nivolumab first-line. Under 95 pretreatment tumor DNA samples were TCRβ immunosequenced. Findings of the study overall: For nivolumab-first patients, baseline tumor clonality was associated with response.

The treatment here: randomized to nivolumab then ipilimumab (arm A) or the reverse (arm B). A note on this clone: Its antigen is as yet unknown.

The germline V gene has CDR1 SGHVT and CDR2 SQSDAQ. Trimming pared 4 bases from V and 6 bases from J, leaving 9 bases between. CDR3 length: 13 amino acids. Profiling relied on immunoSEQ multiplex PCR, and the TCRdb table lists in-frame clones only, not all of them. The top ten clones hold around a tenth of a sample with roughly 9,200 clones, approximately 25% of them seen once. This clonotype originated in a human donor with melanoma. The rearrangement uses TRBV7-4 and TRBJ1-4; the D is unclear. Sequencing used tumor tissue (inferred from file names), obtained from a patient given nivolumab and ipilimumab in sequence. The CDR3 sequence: CASSWRRDEKLFF. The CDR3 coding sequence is TGTGCCAGCAGCTGGAGACGGGATGAAAAACTGTTTTTT.